These 8 T cell receptor beta chains came from one sample sequenced in a study of T cells in Graves' hyperthyroidism and ophthalmopathy. Template material for amplifying TCR beta CDR3 regions consisted of RNA transcripts. The primer set for the first-round RT-PCR of the TCR CDR3 was HTBI. TCRdb independently ran MiXCR on the multiplex PCR reads; one entry per CDR3 protein. The top ten hold approximately 10% of the sample, which has 300,000 to 450,000 distinct CDR3 sequences, more than 11% seen once. Material for sequencing was blood. The receptor source for this set is a woman aged 60 to 75 with Graves' hyperthyroidism.

At least ten counts were recorded for this clonotype. This chain uses TRBV11-2 with TRBJ2-7, with D perhaps assigned TRBD1 or TRBD2 (5 bases each). CDR1 and CDR2 from the germline V gene are SGHAT and FQNNGV. Trimming pared 7 bases from V and 9 bases from J, leaving 19 bases between. This CDR3 comprises 13 residues. CDR3 nucleotide sequence: TGTGCCAGCACCTCGACAGACTCAGGGAGGCAGTACTTC. Translating it yields CASTSTDSGRQYF.

This clonotype came up a few times. The CDR3 nucleotides read TGTGCCAGCAGCATCAGTCAGAGGAATGAGCAGTTCTTC. Translated, it gives CASSISQRNEQFF. This chain joins TRBV7-9 and TRBJ2-1; D is undetermined. Germline CDR1 and CDR2: SEHNR and FQNEAQ (reference sequence). Trimming left V 5 bases short and J 7 bases short, with 12 bases between. This CDR3 region has 13 residues.

This clonotype was picked up many times. The chain uses TRBV27 and TRBJ2-7; D may correspond to TRBD1 or TRBD2 (6 bases each). The CDR3 is 13 residues long. Germline V gives CDR1 MNHEY, CDR2 SMNVEV (reference sequence). V lost 7 bases and J lost 2, with 12 bases in between. The DNA of the CDR3 is TGTGCCAGCACGGGGGACACCACCTACGAGCAGTACTTC. This gives the protein CASTGDTTYEQYF.

J is TRBJ2-2 and V is TRBV5-4; a weak D match, TRBD2 (6 bases). There are 17 residues in the CDR3. Trimming took 4 bases from V and 4 from J, leaving 20 bases between them. Germline CDR1 and CDR2: SGHNT and YYREEE (reference sequence). The CDR3: CASSPPRTGAGTGELFF. For the CDR3, the DNA is TGTGCCAGCAGCCCCCCTAGAACGGGAGCAGGCACCGGGGAGCTGTTTTTT.

This clonotype was seen ten or more times. The J gene is TRBJ2-5, the V gene TRBV12-3 or TRBV12-4, with 14 bases matching TRBD2. This CDR3 spans 17 amino acids. V lost 6 bases to trimming and J lost 4 bases; unmatched junction nucleotides: 10. This CDR3 is CASSRGLAGERGETQYF. In DNA form, the CDR3 reads TGTGCCAGCAGCCGGGGACTAGCGGGAGAGAGGGGAGAGACCCAGTACTTC.

This clonotype has at least ten counts. At one end, the junction sequence differs from germline, possibly due to a read error. V is TRBV20-1 and J is TRBJ2-1, with TRBD2 identical over 14 bases. Germline V lookup: CDR1 DFQATT, CDR2 SNEGSKA (reference sequence). The CDR3 length is 14 residues. CDR3 amino acids: CNARGTSGSHEQFF. The CDR3 DNA reads as TGCAATGCTAGAGGGACTAGCGGGAGCCATGAGCAGTTCTTC.

This clonotype has a handful of counts. The chain recombines TRBV27 with TRBJ2-1; 11 nucleotides match TRBD2. The V segment lost 4 bases and the J segment 5 bases; nucleotides outside the gene matches: 7. The CDR3 covers 16 residues. Looked up from germline, CDR1 is MNHEY and CDR2 is SMNVEV (reference sequence). CDR3 region: CASSSLTSGNHNEQFF. CDR3 DNA: TGTGCCAGCAGTTCTCTGACTAGCGGGAACCACAATGAGCAGTTCTTC.

This clonotype was found many times. The rearrangement uses TRBV7-9 and TRBJ2-2; D uncertain. Between the trimmed V and J ends, which lost 4 bases and 0 bases, there was a span of 9 bases. The CDR3 is 15 residues long. CDR1 is SEHNR, CDR2 FQNEAQ, per germline (reference sequence). CDR3 coding DNA: TGTGCCAGCAGCTCTATTCCGGCGAACACCGGGGAGCTGTTTTTT. It translates to CASSSIPANTGELFF.